Each of the 32 T cell receptor beta chains below was sequenced from the same sample in a study of shared T cell receptors in the human thymus (dated by TCRdb to about 2021). The library was prepared using the immunoSEQ multiplex PCR assay. The source is immuneACCESS, and TCRdb retained only in-frame sequences with V and J called. Part of the clones is not carried over; for the studies checked, unresolved V genes explain less than half of this, and the remainder is unexplained. The sample table records 700,000 or so clones; 70% to 90% of these occur just once. In total, the top ten clones hold under 0.012% of the sample. The sample was also reused in another study, on human thymus T cells.

The sample taken for sequencing was thymocytes. Every receptor here comes from a girl less than two years old with a congenital heart defect. Donor details come from another sample of the same person, matched by shared clones.

This rearrangement joins TRBV2 to TRBJ2-7, with 10 bases fitting TRBD2. Trimming at V came to 4 bases and at J to 13 bases, leaving 7 bases not matched to a gene. This CDR3 is 12 amino acids long. Germline lookup yields CDR1 SNHLY and CDR2 FYNNEI. This CDR3 reads CASSAYSGGRYF. CDR3 bases: TGTGCCAGCAGTGCGTATAGCGGGGGGCGCTACTTC.

This rearrangement joins TRBV5-1 to TRBJ1-6; 8 nucleotides agree with TRBD1. Germline CDR1 reads SGHRS; CDR2 reads YFSETQ. This CDR3 spans 17 amino acids. J was trimmed by 3 bases and V by 2 bases; bases with no gene match: 7. This CDR3 reads CASSFDRGQIYNSPLHF. CDR3 DNA sequence: TGCGCCAGCAGCTTCGACAGGGGTCAGATCTATAATTCACCCCTCCACTTT.

The rearrangement joins TRBV7-3 to TRBJ1-1; TRBD1 is a possible D gene (5 bases). V was clipped by 5 bases and J by 0 bases, with 10 bases between them. The CDR3 sequence is 14 residues long. The germline V gene encodes CDR1 SGHTA and CDR2 FQGTGA. CDR3 coding DNA: TGTGCCAGCAGCCCCTCAGGGATGAACACTGAAGCTTTCTTT. It is translated as CASSPSGMNTEAFF.

The V gene is TRBV5-6, the J gene TRBJ1-1; maybe TRBD1 (6 bases). CDR3 length: 17 residues. Between the trimmed V and J ends, which lost 3 bases and 1 base, there was a span of 19 bases. Per the germline V gene, CDR1 is SGHDT and CDR2 is YYEEEE. This chain's CDR3 is CASSCIVQGRGNTEAFF. The CDR3 DNA reads TGTGCCAGCAGCTGCATTGTACAGGGTAGGGGGAACACTGAAGCTTTCTTT.

J is TRBJ2-3 and V is TRBV6-6; TRBD2 aligns across 8 bases. Germline CDR1 and CDR2: MNHNY and SVGAGI (reference sequence). This CDR3 contains 14 residues. V was clipped by 6 bases and J by 4 bases; unmatched bases: 6. CDR3 nucleotide sequence: TGTGCCAGCAGCCCGGGGGGGCCTGCAGATACGCAGTATTTT. Its protein is CASSPGGPADTQYF.

The chain carries TRBV27 and TRBJ2-2; 10 nucleotides agree with TRBD1. Germline values: CDR1 MNHEY, CDR2 SMNVEV (reference sequence). This CDR3 spans 14 amino acids. After removal of 7 bases from V and 4 bases from J, the junction contained 3 bases not matched to a gene. CDR3 DNA sequence: TGTGCCAGCAACCGGGACAGGGGCACCGGGGAGCTGTTTTTT. Amino acids: CASNRDRGTGELFF.

The chain combines TRBV10-3 with TRBJ2-3; D is possibly TRBD2 (5 bases). The CDR3 totals 15 residues. V gave up 2 bases and J gave up 2 bases, with 11 bases separating them. The germline CDR1 and CDR2 sequences are ENHRY and SYGVKD. CDR3 in DNA: TGTGCCATCAGTGAGGGGGAGCTTTACACAGATACGCAGTATTTT. Translating it yields CAISEGELYTDTQYF.

The J gene is TRBJ2-3, the V gene TRBV6-4; the D gene is possibly TRBD2 (7 bases). This CDR3 comprises 20 residues. V gave up 4 bases and J gave up 2 bases, with 28 bases separating them. From germline, CDR1 is MRHNA and CDR2 SNTAGT. CDR3 DNA: TGTGCCAGCAGTGGAACCCCTCAAAGGGGGGGGACGTCCTTCACAGATACGCAGTATTTT. Encoded protein: CASSGTPQRGGTSFTDTQYF.

The chain recombines TRBV30 with TRBJ2-7, with a possible D match to TRBD1 (5 bases). There are 13 residues in the CDR3. Per germline, CDR1 GTSNPN and CDR2 SVGIG (reference sequence). The V end lost 8 bases, the J end lost 3 bases, and 17 bases lay between the germline ends. The CDR3 DNA reads as TGTGCCGGGGTCTGGGGCCCCTACTACGAGCAGTACTTC. It specifies CAGVWGPYYEQYF.

V gene TRBV9 combines with J gene TRBJ1-1, with D possibly being TRBD1 (5 bases). The V and J ends lost 0 bases and 5 bases respectively, with 11 bases between them. The length of the CDR3 is 14 residues. Germline values: CDR1 SGDLS, CDR2 YYNGEE. CDR3 in amino acids: CASSVALGGTEAFF. Written as DNA, the CDR3 is TGTGCCAGCAGCGTAGCTTTGGGGGGGACTGAAGCTTTCTTT.

The rearrangement joins TRBV5-1 to TRBJ1-1; no firm D call. This CDR3 has 13 amino acids. The germline gives CDR1 SGHRS, CDR2 YFSETQ. V was cut by 4 bases and J by 4 bases, with 11 bases left in between. The CDR3 DNA is TGCGCCAGCAGCGAAGGCGGGGTCACTGAAGCTTTCTTT. The encoded protein is CASSEGGVTEAFF.

V and J are TRBV5-4 and TRBJ2-1, with D tentatively TRBD2 (6 bases). Germline loops: CDR1 SGHNT, CDR2 YYREEE (reference sequence). Deletions cut 2 bases from V and 5 bases from J, with 14 bases between. This CDR3 has 15 amino acids. CDR3: CASSFRGLANNEQFF. The CDR3 DNA sequence: TGTGCCAGCAGCTTTAGGGGACTTGCGAACAATGAGCAGTTCTTC.

The chain combines TRBV5-4 with TRBJ2-2; D possibly corresponds to TRBD2 (6 bases). The V gene's germline CDR1 is SGHNT and CDR2 YYREEE (reference sequence). Trimming cost V 0 bases and J 0 bases, with 9 bases left between them. This CDR3 is 16 amino acids long. CDR3 amino acids: CASSLVCGANTGELFF. The CDR3, as DNA: TGTGCCAGCAGCTTGGTGTGCGGGGCGAACACCGGGGAGCTGTTTTTT. The full variable domain, with the rest looked up from reference TRBV5-4 and TRBJ2-2, is ETGVTQSPTHLIKTRGQQVTLRCSSQSGHNTVSWYQQALGQGPQFIFQYYREEENGRGNFPPRFSGLQFPNYSSELNVNALELDDSALYLCASSLVCGANTGELFFGEGSRLTVL.

The chain combines TRBV6-1 with TRBJ2-7, with D perhaps TRBD2 (7 bases). Trimming took 2 bases from V and 1 from J, leaving 21 bases between them. Germline V CDR1 and CDR2: MNHNS, SASEGT. The CDR3 sequence is 18 residues long. CDR3 residues: CASSETGHGRSTSYEQYF. In DNA, the CDR3 is TGTGCCAGCAGTGAAACGGGACACGGGAGGTCCACTTCCTACGAGCAGTACTTC.

This chain uses TRBV27 with TRBJ2-2, with 11 bases fitting TRBD1. The CDR3 consists of 16 residues. Per germline, CDR1 MNHEY and CDR2 SMNVEV (reference sequence). Unmatched junction bases numbered 5, after V lost 1 base and J lost 7 bases. The CDR3 spells CASSLLEDRGRGELFF. In nucleotides, the CDR3 is TGTGCCAGCAGTTTATTGGAGGACAGGGGGCGCGGGGAGCTGTTTTTT.

This rearrangement joins TRBV25-1 to TRBJ1-2; 9 bases map to TRBD1. In germline, CDR1 is MGHDK, CDR2 SYGVNS. The trim removed 6 bases at V and 3 bases at J, leaving 17 bases unmatched. The CDR3 is made up of 18 amino acids. For the CDR3, the DNA is TGTGCCAGCAGAGGACAGGTGCCCGGGGACAGGGTGGACTATGGCTACACCTTC. The encoded protein is CASRGQVPGDRVDYGYTF.

The chain links TRBV6-5 to TRBJ2-2; TRBD1 aligns across 9 bases. This CDR3 has 16 residues. Germline V lookup: CDR1 MNHEY, CDR2 SVGAGI. With V trimmed by 4 bases and J by 0 bases, 3 bases remained unmatched. Here the CDR3 DNA reads TGTGCCAGCAGTTCTAGGACAGGGGCGAACACCGGGGAGCTGTTTTTT. Translated: CASSSRTGANTGELFF.

This clone has only a few counts. The chain recombines TRBV4-1 with TRBJ1-1; D may be TRBD1 (6 bases). Per germline, CDR1 MGHRA and CDR2 YSYEKL. V lost 3 bases and J 1 base, leaving 15 bases between the germline ends. CDR3 length: 16 residues. CDR3 in amino acids: CASSQWDNDKNTEAFF. CDR3 nucleotide sequence: TGCGCCAGCAGCCAGTGGGACAACGACAAGAACACTGAAGCTTTCTTT.

This chain connects TRBV5-6 to TRBJ2-7; perhaps TRBD2 as D (6 bases). CDR3 length equals 17 residues. Trimming took 6 bases from V and 2 from J, leaving 24 bases between them. CDR1 is SGHDT, CDR2 YYEEEE, per germline. The CDR3 DNA reads TGTGCCAGCATCCCTAGAGGGTTACGGGACTTCCCCTACGAGCAGTACTTC. Translated, it gives CASIPRGLRDFPYEQYF.

V is TRBV30 and J is TRBJ2-5, with 10 bases identical to TRBD2. There are 15 residues in the CDR3. With 2 bases clipped from V and 6 bases from J, the junction kept 9 bases outside the gene matches. CDR1 is GTSNPN, CDR2 SVGIG, per germline (reference sequence). CDR3 loop: CAWSLKRGGRQTQYF. The DNA for the CDR3 is TGTGCCTGGAGTCTGAAGCGGGGGGGCCGGCAGACCCAGTACTTC.

The genes are TRBV6-1 and TRBJ2-7, with 8 nucleotides matching TRBD1. The trim removed 7 bases at V and 1 base at J, leaving 6 bases unmatched. The CDR3 contains 14 residues. From germline, CDR1 is MNHNS and CDR2 SASEGT. This chain's CDR3 is CASKRTGFSYEQYF. DNA for the CDR3: TGTGCCAGCAAGAGGACAGGGTTTTCCTACGAGCAGTACTTC.

The rearrangement joins TRBV7-3 to TRBJ2-2, with TRBD1 matching 8 bases. There are 17 residues in the CDR3. J gave up 6 bases and V 0 bases, and 9 bases lay outside the gene matches. Germline CDR1 SGHTA, CDR2 FQGTGA. Written as DNA, the CDR3 is TGTGCCAGCAGCTTAACGGGCTCAGCGGACAGGGCCGGGGAGCTGTTTTTT. Encoded protein: CASSLTGSADRAGELFF.

This clone was detected a few times. The chain couples TRBV2 to TRBJ1-5; the D is unclear. Germline values: CDR1 SNHLY, CDR2 FYNNEI. Between the trimmed V and J ends, which lost 1 base and 4 bases, there was a span of 11 bases. The CDR3 contains 15 residues. The CDR3 DNA reads TGTGCCAGCAGTGAAGTGCGGGCCGCTAATCAGCCCCAGCATTTT. Protein: CASSEVRAANQPQHF. Full variable domain (missing parts from reference TRBV2 and TRBJ1-5): EPEVTQTPSHQVTQMGQEVILRCVPISNHLYFYWYRQILGQKVEFLVSFYNNEISEKSEIFDDQFSVERPDGSNFTLKIRSTKLEDSAMYFCASSEVRAANQPQHFGDGTRLSIL.

This chain uses TRBV28 with TRBJ2-7; TRBD1 agrees at 7 bases. Germline CDR1 MDHEN, CDR2 SYDVKM. V trimming: 5 bases; J trimming: 6 bases; junction bases outside the gene matches: 19. The CDR3 contains 17 residues. The CDR3 protein is CASSTLTRDSPAREQYF. CDR3 DNA: TGTGCCAGCAGTACTTTGACTCGGGACAGTCCTGCGCGCGAGCAGTACTTC.

This clone came up once. This rearrangement joins TRBV6-1 to TRBJ1-5; D may be TRBD1 (5 bases). Between the trimmed V and J ends, which lost 4 bases and 0 bases, there was a span of 10 bases. The CDR3 runs 15 residues. Germline lookup yields CDR1 MNHNS and CDR2 SASEGT. DNA of the CDR3: TGTGCCAGCAGTGGAAAAGGACATAGCAATCAGCCCCAGCATTTT. This gives the protein CASSGKGHSNQPQHF.

The table lists this clone with a count of one. The J gene is TRBJ2-7, the V gene TRBV6-1; D possibly corresponds to TRBD2 (5 bases). Germline CDR1 MNHNS, CDR2 SASEGT. Deletions cut 2 bases from V and 9 bases from J, with 11 bases between. The length of the CDR3 is 12 residues. The CDR3 is CASSEQRRGQYF. The CDR3 coding sequence is TGTGCCAGCAGTGAACAACGACGGGGGCAGTACTTC.

V usage is TRBV28 and J usage is TRBJ1-5; D is perhaps TRBD1 (6 bases). The CDR3 loop spans 16 amino acids. Germline values: CDR1 MDHEN, CDR2 SYDVKM. Trimming took 6 bases from V and 6 from J, leaving 21 bases between them. This CDR3 is CASRIPKGGGGQPQHF. As DNA, the CDR3 is TGTGCCAGCAGAATCCCTAAGGGAGGGGGAGGTCAGCCCCAGCATTTT.

V and J are TRBV9 and TRBJ2-1; 12 bases are shared with TRBD2. The V segment lost 3 bases and the J segment 8 bases; nucleotides outside the gene matches: 6. CDR3 length: 15 residues. Germline loops: CDR1 SGDLS, CDR2 YYNGEE. The CDR3 bases are TGTGCCAGCAGCGCCCCTAGCGGGGGGGCGTATGAGCAGTTCTTC. Encoded protein: CASSAPSGGAYEQFF. The variable domain in full, with the rest retrieved from reference TRBV9 and TRBJ2-1, is DSGVTQTPKHLITATGQRVTLRCSPRSGDLSVYWYQQSLDQGLQFLIQYYNGEERAKGNILERFSAQQFPDLHSELNLSSLELGDSALYFCASSAPSGGAYEQFFGPGTRLTVL.

This chain joins TRBV27 and TRBJ2-3; tentatively, D is TRBD1 (5 bases). CDR1 MNHEY and CDR2 SMNVEV come from the germline V gene (reference sequence). V was cut by 4 bases and J by 0 bases, with 11 bases left in between. The CDR3 covers 15 residues. CDR3 bases: TGTGCCAGCAGTTACCGGACATGGAGCACAGATACGCAGTATTTT. Amino acids: CASSYRTWSTDTQYF.

CDR3 amino acids: CASSSPSGLAGGSYEQYF. CDR3 nucleotide sequence: TGTGCCAGCAGTTCACCCAGTGGACTAGCGGGGGGATCCTACGAGCAGTACTTC. This chain uses TRBV28 with TRBJ2-7; 14 bases match TRBD2. The CDR3 has 18 residues. V was clipped by 4 bases and J by 1 base; unmatched bases: 9. The germline CDR1 and CDR2 sequences are MDHEN and SYDVKM.

V is TRBV19 and J is TRBJ1-1; D is possibly TRBD1 (6 bases). This CDR3 contains 14 residues. CDR1 and CDR2 (germline): LNHDA, SQIVND (reference sequence). The V gene lost 3 bases and the J gene lost 4 bases, with 12 bases spanning the gap. CDR3 sequence reads: CASSIGGGSTEAFF. CDR3 coding DNA: TGTGCCAGTAGTATCGGGGGCGGGAGCACTGAAGCTTTCTTT.

J is TRBJ1-2 and V is TRBV5-6, with 7 bases lining up with TRBD1. The CDR3 extends over 19 amino acids. V was pared by 4 bases and J by 3 bases, with 21 bases of the junction left unmatched. Germline assignment: CDR1 SGHDT and CDR2 YYEEEE. The CDR3 coding sequence is TGTGCCAGCAGCCCGCCTACAGGGGCCGACGCTAAGACAGACTATGGCTACACCTTC. It is translated as CASSPPTGADAKTDYGYTF.